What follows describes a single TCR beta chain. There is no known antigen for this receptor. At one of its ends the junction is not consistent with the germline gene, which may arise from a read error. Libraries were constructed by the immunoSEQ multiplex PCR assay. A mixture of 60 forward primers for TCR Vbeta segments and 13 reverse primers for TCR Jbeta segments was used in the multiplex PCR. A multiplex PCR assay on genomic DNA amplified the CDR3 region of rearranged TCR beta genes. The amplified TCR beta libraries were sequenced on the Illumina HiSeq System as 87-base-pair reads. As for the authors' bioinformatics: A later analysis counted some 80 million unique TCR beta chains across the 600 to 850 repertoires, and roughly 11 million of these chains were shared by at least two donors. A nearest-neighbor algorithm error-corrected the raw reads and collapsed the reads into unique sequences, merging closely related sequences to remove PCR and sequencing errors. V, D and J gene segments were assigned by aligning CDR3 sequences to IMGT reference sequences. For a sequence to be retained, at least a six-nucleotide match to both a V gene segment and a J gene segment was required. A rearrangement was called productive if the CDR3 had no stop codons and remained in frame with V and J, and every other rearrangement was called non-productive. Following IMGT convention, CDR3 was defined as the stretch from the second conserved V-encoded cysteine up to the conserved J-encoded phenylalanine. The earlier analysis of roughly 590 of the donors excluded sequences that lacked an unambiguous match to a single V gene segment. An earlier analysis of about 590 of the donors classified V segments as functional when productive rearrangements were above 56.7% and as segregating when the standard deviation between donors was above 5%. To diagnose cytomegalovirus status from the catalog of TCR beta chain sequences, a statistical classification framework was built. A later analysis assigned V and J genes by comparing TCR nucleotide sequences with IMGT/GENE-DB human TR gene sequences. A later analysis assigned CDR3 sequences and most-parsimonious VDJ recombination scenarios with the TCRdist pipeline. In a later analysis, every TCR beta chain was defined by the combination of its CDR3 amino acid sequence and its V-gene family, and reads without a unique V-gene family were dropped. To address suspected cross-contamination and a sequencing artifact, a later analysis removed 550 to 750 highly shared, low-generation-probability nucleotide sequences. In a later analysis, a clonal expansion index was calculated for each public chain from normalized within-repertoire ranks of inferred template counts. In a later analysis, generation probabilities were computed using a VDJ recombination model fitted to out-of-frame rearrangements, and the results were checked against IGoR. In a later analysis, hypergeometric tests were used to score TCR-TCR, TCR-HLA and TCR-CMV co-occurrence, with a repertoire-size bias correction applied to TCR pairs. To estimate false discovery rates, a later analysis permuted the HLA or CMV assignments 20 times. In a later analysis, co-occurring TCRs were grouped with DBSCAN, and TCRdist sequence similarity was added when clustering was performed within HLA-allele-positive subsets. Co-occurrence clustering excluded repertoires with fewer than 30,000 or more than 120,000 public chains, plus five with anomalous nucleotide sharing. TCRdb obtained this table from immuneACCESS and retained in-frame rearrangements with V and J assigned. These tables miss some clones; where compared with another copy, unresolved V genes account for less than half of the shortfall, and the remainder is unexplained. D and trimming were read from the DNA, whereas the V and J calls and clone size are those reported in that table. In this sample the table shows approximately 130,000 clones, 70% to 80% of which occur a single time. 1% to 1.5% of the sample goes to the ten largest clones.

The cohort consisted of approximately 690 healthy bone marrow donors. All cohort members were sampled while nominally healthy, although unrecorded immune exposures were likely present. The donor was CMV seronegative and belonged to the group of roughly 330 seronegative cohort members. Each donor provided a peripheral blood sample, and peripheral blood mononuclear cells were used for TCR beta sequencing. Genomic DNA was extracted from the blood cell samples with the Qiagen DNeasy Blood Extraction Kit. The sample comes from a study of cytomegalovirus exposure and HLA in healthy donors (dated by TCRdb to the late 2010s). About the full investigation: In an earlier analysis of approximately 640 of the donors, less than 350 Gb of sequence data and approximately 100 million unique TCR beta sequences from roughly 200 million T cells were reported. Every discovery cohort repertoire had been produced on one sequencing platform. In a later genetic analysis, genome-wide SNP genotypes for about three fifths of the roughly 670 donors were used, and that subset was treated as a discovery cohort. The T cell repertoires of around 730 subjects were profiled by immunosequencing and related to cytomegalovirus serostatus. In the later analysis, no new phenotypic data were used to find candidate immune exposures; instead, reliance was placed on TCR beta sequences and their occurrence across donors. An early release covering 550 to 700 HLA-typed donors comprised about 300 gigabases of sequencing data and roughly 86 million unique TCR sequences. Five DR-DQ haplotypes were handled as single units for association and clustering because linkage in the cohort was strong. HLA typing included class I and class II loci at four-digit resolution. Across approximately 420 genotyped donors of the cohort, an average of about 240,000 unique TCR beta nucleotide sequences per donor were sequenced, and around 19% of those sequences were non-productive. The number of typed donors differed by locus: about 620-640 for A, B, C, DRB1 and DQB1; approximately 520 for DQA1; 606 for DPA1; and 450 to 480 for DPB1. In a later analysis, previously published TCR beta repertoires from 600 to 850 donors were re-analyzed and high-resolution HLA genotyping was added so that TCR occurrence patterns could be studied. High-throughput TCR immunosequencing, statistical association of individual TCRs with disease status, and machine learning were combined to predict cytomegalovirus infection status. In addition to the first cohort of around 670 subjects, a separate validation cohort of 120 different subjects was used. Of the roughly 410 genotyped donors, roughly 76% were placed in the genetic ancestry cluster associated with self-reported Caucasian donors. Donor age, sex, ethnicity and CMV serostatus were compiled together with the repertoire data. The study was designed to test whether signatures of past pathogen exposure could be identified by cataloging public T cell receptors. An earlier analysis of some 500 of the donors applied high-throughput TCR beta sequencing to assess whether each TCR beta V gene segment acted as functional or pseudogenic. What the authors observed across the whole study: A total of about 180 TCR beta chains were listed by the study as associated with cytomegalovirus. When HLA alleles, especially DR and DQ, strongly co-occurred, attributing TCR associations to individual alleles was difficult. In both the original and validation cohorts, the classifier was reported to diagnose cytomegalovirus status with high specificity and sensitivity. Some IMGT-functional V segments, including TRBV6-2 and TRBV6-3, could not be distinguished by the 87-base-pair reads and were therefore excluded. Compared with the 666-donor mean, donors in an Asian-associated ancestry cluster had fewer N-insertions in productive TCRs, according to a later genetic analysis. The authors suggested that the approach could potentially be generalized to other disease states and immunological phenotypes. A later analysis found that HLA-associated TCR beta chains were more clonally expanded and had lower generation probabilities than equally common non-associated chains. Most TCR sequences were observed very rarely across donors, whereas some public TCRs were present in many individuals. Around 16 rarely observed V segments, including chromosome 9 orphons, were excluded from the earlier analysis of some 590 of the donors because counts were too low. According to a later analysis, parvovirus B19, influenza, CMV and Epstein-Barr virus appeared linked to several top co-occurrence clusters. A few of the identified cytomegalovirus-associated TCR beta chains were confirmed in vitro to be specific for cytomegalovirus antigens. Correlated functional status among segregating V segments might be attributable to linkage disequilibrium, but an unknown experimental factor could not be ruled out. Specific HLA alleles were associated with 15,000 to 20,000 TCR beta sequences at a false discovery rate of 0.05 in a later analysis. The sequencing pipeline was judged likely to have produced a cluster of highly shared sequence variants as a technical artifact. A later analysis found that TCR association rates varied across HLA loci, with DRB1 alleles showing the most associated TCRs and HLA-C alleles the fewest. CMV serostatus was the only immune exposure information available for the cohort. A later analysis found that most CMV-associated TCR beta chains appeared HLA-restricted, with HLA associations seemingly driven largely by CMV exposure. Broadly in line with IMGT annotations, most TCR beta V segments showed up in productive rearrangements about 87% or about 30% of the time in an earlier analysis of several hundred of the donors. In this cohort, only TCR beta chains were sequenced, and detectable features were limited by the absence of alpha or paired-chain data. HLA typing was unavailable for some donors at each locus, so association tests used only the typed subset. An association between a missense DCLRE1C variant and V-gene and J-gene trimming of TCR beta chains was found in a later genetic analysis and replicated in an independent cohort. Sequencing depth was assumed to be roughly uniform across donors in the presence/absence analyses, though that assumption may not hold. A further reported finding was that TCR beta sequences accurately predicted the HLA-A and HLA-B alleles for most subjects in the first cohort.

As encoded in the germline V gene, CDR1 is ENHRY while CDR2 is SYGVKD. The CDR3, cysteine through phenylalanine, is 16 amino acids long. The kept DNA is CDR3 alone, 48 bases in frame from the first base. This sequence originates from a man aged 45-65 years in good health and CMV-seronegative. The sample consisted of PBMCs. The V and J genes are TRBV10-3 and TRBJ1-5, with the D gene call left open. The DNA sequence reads TGTGCCATCAGTGAGTCGGGAGGCTATAGCAATCAGACCCAGCATTTT. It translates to CAISESGGYSNQTQHF.